Sequencing of this TCR beta chain was carried out in a study of CD8+ T cells in alopecia areata. Reverse transcribed after extraction, RNA yielded cDNA as the sequencing template. Only in-frame clones appear in the TCRdb table, and some are missing; sequencing was by immunoSEQ multiplex PCR. The sample includes approximately 99,000 clones, about 50% seen only once; the top ten take 20% to 30%. Details on this clone: The antigen remains undetermined.

V shed 7 bases, J shed 6 bases, and the junction held 3 bases outside the gene matches. The CDR3 totals 11 residues. The V gene's germline CDR1 is SQVTM and CDR2 ANQGSEA. As part of sample collection, lesional scalp punch biopsies and peripheral blood were taken from alopecia areata patients. Study-wide results and caveats: Sequencing of scalp tissue also captures the resident alphabeta T cells of normal skin.

The clonotype was recovered from a human donor with alopecia areata. V and J are TRBV29-1 and TRBJ2-3; 8 positions match TRBD1. Sequenced: NKG2D-low CD8+ T cells sorted from blood. CDR3 nucleotide sequence: TGCAGCGCGGACAGGGATGATACGCAGTATTTT. Amino acids: CSADRDDTQYF.